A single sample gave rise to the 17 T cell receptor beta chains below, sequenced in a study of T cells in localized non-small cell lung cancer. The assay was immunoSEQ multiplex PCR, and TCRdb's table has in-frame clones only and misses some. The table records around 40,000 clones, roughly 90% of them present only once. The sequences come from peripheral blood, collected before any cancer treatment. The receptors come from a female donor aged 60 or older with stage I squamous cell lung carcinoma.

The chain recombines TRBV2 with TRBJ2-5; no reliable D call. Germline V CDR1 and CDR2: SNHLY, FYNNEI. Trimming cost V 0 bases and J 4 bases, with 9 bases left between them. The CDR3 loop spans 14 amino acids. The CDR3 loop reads CASSEALPGETQYF. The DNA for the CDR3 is TGTGCCAGCAGTGAAGCGCTTCCGGGAGAGACCCAGTACTTC.

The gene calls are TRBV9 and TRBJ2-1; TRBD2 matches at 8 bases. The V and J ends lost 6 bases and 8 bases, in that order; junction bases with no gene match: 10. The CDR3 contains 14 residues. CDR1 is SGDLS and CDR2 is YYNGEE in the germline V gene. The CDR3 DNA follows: TGTGCCAGCATGCGGGGGGTAGGTGGCGATGAGCAGTTCTTC. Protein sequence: CASMRGVGGDEQFF. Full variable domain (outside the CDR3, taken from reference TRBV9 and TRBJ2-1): DSGVTQTPKHLITATGQRVTLRCSPRSGDLSVYWYQQSLDQGLQFLIQYYNGEERAKGNILERFSAQQFPDLHSELNLSSLELGDSALYFCASMRGVGGDEQFFGPGTRLTVL.

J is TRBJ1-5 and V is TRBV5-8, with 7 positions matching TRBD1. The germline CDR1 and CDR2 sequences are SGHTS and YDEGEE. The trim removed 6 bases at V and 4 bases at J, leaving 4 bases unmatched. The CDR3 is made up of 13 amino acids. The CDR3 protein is CASTLQGNQPQHF. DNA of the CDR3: TGTGCCAGCACCTTACAGGGGAATCAGCCCCAGCATTTT.

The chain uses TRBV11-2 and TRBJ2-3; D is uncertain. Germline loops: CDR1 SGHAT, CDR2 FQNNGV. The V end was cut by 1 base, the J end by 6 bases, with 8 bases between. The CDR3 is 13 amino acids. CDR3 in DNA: TGTGCCAGCAGCTTAGCGAGGCGGGATACGCAGTATTTT. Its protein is CASSLARRDTQYF.

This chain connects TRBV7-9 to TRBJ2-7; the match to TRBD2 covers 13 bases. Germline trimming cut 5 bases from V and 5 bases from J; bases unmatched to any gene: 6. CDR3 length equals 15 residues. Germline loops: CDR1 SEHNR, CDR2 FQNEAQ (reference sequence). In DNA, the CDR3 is TGTGCCAGCAGCCCACTAGCGGGAGGGTCCCACGAGCAGTACTTC. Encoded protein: CASSPLAGGSHEQYF.

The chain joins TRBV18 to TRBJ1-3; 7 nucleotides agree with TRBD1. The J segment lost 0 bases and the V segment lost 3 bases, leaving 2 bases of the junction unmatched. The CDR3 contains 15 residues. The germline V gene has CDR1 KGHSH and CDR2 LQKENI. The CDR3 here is CASSPDRTSGNTIYF. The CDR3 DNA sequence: TGTGCCAGCTCACCGGACAGGACCTCTGGAAACACCATATATTTT.

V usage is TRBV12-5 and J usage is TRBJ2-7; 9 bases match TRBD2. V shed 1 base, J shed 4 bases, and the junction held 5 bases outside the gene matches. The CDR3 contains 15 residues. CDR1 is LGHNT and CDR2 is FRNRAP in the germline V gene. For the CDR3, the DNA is TGTGCTAGTGGTTTGGCCGGGGCGGGAGGGTACGAGCAGTACTTC. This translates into CASGLAGAGGYEQYF.

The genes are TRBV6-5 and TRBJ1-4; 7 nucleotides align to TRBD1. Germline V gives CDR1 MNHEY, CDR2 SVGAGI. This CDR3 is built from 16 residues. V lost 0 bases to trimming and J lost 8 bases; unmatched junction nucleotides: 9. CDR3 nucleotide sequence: TGTGCCAGCAGTTACTCGACAGGGTCAGGGAGCGAAAAACTGTTTTTT. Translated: CASSYSTGSGSEKLFF.

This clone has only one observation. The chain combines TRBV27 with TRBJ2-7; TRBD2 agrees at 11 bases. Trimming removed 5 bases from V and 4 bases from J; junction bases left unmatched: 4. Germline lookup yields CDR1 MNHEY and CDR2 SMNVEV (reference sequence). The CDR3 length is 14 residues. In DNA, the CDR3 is TGTGCCAGCAGTATGACTAGCGGGATATACGAGCAGTACTTC. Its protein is CASSMTSGIYEQYF.

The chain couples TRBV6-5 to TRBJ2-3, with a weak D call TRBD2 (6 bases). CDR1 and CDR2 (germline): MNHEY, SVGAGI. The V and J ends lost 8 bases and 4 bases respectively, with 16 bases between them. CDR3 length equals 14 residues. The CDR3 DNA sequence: TGTGCCAGCTCCATGGTGGGCGGGGCAGATACGCAGTATTTT. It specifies CASSMVGGADTQYF.

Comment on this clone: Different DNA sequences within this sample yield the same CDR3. The chain's CDR3 is CASSTQGGTDTQYF. DNA for the CDR3: TGTGCCAGTAGTACCCAAGGTGGCACAGATACGCAGTATTTT. The rearrangement joins TRBV19 to TRBJ2-3; no reliable D call. Trimming left V 4 bases short and J 1 base short, with 9 bases between. This CDR3 has 14 residues. Per germline, CDR1 LNHDA and CDR2 SQIVND (reference sequence).

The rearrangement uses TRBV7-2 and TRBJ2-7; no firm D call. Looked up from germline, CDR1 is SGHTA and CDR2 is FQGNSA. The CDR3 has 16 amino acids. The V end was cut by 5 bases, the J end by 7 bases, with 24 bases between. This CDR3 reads CASSRQIGPSPGEQYF. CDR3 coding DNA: TGTGCCAGCAGCCGCCAAATAGGACCCTCCCCGGGTGAGCAGTACTTC.

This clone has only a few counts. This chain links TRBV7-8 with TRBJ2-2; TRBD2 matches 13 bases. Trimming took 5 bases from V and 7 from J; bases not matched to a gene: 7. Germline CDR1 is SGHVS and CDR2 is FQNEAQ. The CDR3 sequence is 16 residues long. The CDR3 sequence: CASSRTSGRGSGELFF. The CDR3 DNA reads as TGTGCCAGCAGCCGGACTAGCGGGAGAGGGAGCGGGGAGCTGTTTTTT.

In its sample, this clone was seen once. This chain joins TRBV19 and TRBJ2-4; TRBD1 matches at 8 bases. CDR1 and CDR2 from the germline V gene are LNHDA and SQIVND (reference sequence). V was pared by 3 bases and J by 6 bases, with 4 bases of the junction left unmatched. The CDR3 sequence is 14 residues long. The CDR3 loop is CASSIRQGSNIQYF. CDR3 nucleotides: TGTGCCAGTAGTATCCGACAGGGGTCAAACATTCAGTACTTC.

CDR3 DNA sequence: TGCGCCAGCAGCCAAGTATTAGCGGGAGGGTACAATGAGCAGTTCTTC. Translating gives CASSQVLAGGYNEQFF. This chain joins TRBV4-3 and TRBJ2-1, with 11 bases matching TRBD2. CDR1 LGHNA and CDR2 YSLEER come from the germline V gene. J lost 4 bases, V lost 1 base, and 3 bases had no gene match. The CDR3 has 16 amino acids.

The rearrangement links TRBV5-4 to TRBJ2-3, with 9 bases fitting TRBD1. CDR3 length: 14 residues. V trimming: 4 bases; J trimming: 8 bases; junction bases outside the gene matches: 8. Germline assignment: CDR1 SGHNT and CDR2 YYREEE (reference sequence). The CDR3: CASSLDRGASTQYF. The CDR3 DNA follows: TGTGCCAGCAGCCTCGACAGGGGGGCGAGTACGCAGTATTTT.

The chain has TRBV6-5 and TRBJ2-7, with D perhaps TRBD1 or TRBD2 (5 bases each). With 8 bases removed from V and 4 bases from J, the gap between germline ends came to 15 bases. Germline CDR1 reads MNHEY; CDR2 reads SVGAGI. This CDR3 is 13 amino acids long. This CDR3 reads CASQRDVPYEQYF. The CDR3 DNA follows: TGTGCCAGCCAACGGGACGTTCCTTACGAGCAGTACTTC.